This T cell receptor (beta chain) was observed in a study of T cell responses to AZD1222 COVID-19 vaccine. The V and J ends lost 6 bases and 6 bases, in that order; junction bases with no gene match: 5. From germline, CDR1 is SGHNT and CDR2 YYREEE (reference sequence). The CDR3 length is 13 residues. The method was immunoSEQ multiplex PCR; TCRdb's version includes in-frame clones alone and lacks a portion of them. The sample holds some 190,000 clones, 80% to 90% seen once. To note about this clone: What it binds is not known.

Whole-study results and caveats: Most donors were white British, females outnumbered males, and clonal diversity was possibly underestimated. Only after the peak T cell response were repertoires sampled. Recipients of AZD1222 seropositive at baseline numbered only five or six.

The starting material was peripheral blood, obtained on day 0 of AZD1222 vaccination. The V gene is TRBV5-4, the J gene TRBJ2-1; 8 nucleotides line up with TRBD2. The sequence derives from an adult in good health. In DNA form, the CDR3 reads TGTGCCAGCACTCCAACTAGCGGCAATGAGCAGTTCTTC. Its protein is CASTPTSGNEQFF.